These 2 T cell receptor beta chains share one sample of origin, sequenced in a study of cytomegalovirus exposure and HLA in healthy donors. Produced via immunoSEQ multiplex PCR; TCRdb's table is partial and in-frame only. The sample has hundreds of thousands of clones; roughly 88% are singletons. Input material: PBMCs. All receptors come from a woman aged 18 to 35 in good health and CMV-seronegative.

V gene TRBV4-1 combines with J gene TRBJ2-1; possible D gene TRBD2, 6 bases. Trimming pared 4 bases from V and 5 bases from J, leaving 12 bases between. CDR1 MGHRA and CDR2 YSYEKL come from the germline V gene. The CDR3 has 14 residues. The CDR3: CASSPGGGDNEQFF. For the CDR3, the DNA is TGCGCCAGCAGCCCGGGCGGAGGGGACAATGAGCAGTTCTTC.

This chain links TRBV5-1 with TRBJ2-7; D may be TRBD1 (6 bases). Per the germline V gene, CDR1 is SGHRS and CDR2 is YFSETQ. This CDR3 has 14 residues. Trimming took 1 base from V and 3 from J, leaving 11 bases between them. CDR3 bases: TGCGCCAGCAGCTTGACAGGGTTCGACTACGAGCAGTACTTC. This encodes CASSLTGFDYEQYF.